This T cell receptor (beta chain) was recovered during a study of T cells in narcolepsy. Clones were sequenced by immunoSEQ multiplex PCR, and TCRdb holds only the in-frame ones, with some missing. Of 15,000 to 20,000 clones in the sample, approximately 90% were seen once. There are 16 residues in the CDR3. Germline V lookup: CDR1 SGDLS, CDR2 YYNGEE. After removal of 4 bases from V and 0 bases from J, the junction contained 6 bases not matched to a gene. The rearrangement links TRBV9 to TRBJ1-3; 8 bases agree with TRBD1. Specimen: memory (CD45RA-) CD4+ T cells from blood. The sequence was obtained from a human donor in good health. CDR3 residues: CASSQWDRSSGNTIYF. CDR3 DNA: TGTGCCAGCAGCCAATGGGACAGGAGCTCTGGAAACACCATATATTTT.